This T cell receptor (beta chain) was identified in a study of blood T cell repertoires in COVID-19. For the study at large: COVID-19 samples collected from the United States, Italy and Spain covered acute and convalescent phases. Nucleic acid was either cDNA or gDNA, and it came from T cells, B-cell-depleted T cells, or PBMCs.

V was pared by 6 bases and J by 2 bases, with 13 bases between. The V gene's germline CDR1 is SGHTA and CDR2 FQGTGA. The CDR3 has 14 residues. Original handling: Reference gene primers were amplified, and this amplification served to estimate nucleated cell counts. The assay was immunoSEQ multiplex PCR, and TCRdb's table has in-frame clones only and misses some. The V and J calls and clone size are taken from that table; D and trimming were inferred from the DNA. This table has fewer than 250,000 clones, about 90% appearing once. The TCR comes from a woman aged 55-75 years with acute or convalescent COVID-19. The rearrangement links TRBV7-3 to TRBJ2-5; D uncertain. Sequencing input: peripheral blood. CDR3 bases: TGTGCCAGCAGTCGTTCTAGAGGTCAAGAGACCCAGTACTTC. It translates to CASSRSRGQETQYF.